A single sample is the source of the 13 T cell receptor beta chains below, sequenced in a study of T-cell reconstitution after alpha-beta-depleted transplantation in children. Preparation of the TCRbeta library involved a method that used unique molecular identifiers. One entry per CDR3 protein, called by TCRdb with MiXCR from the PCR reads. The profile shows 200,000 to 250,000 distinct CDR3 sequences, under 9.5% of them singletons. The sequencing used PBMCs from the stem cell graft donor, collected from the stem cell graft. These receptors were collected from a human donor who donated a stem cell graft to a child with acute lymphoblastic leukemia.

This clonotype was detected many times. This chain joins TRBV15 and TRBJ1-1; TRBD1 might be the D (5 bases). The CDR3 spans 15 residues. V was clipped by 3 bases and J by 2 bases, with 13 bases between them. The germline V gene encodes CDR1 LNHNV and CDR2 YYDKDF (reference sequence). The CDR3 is CATSSARGGNTEAFF. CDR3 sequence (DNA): TGTGCCACCAGCAGCGCTAGGGGCGGTAACACTGAAGCTTTCTTT.

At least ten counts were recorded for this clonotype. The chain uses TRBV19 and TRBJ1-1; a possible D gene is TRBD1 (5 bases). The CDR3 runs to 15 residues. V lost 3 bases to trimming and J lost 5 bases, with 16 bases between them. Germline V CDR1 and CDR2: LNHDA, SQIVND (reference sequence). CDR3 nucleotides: TGTGCCAGTAGTATGGGGAGGGGAGGCGTAACTGAAGCTTTCTTT. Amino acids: CASSMGRGGVTEAFF.

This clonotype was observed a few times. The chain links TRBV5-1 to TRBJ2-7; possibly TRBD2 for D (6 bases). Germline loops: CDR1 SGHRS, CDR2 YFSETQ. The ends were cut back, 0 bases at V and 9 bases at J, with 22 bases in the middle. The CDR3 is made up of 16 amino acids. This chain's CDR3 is CASSLDGMRDSQRQYF. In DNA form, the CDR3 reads TGCGCCAGCAGCTTGGATGGTATGCGGGATAGCCAAAGGCAGTACTTC.

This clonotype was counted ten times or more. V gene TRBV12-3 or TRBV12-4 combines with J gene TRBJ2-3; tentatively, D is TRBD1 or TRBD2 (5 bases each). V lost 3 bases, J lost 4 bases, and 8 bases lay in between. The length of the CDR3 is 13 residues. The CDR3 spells CASSFWGSDTQYF. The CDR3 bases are TGTGCCAGCAGTTTCTGGGGGTCAGATACGCAGTATTTT.

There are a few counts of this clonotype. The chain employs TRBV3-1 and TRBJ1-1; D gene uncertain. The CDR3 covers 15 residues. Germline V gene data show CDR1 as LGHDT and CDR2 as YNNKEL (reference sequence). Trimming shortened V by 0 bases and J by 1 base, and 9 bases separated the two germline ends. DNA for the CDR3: TGTGCCAGCAGCCAAGATATAACACAGAACACTGAAGCTTTCTTT. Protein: CASSQDITQNTEAFF.

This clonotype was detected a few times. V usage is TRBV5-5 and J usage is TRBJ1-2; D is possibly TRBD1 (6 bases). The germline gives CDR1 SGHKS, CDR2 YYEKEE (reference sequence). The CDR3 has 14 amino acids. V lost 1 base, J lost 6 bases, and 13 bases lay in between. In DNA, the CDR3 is TGTGCCAGCAGCTTGCCCGGCAGGGGAAATGGCTACACCTTC. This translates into CASSLPGRGNGYTF.

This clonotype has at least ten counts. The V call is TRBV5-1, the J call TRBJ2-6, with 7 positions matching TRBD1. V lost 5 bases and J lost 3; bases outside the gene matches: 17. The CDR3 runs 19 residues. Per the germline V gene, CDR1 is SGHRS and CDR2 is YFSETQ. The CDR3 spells CASRPNIDRDFDGANVLTF. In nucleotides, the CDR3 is TGCGCCAGCAGACCCAATATAGACAGGGATTTTGATGGGGCCAACGTCCTGACTTTC.

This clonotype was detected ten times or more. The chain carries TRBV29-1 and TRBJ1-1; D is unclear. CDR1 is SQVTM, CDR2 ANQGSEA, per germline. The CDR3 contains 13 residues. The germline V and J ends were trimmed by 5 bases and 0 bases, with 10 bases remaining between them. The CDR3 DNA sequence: TGCAGCGTTTTCTCTGCAGTGAACACTGAAGCTTTCTTT. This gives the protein CSVFSAVNTEAFF.

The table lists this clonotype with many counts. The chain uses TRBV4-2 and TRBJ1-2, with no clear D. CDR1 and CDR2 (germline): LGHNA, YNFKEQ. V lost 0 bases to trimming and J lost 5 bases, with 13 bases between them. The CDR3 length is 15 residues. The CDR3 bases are TGTGCCAGCAGCCAAGATCTTGAGGGTTTTTATGGCTACACCTTC. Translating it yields CASSQDLEGFYGYTF.

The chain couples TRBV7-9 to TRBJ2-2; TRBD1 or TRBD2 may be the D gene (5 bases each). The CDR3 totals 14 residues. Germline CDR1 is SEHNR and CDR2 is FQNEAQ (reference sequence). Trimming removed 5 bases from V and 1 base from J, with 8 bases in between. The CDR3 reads CASSGTENTGELFF. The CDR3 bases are TGTGCCAGCAGCGGGACGGAGAACACCGGGGAGCTGTTTTTT. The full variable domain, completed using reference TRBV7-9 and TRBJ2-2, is DTGVSQNPRHKITKRGQNVTFRCDPISEHNRLYWYRQTLGQGPEFLTYFQNEAQLEKSRLLSDRFSAERPKGSFSTLEIQRTEQGDSAMYLCASSGTENTGELFFGEGSRLTVL.

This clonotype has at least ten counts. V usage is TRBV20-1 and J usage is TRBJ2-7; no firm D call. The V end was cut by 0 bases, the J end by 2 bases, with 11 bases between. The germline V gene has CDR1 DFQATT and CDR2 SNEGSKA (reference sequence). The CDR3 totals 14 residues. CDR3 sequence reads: CSARDPRKPYEQYF. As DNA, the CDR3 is TGCAGTGCTAGAGATCCTCGAAAACCCTACGAGCAGTACTTC.

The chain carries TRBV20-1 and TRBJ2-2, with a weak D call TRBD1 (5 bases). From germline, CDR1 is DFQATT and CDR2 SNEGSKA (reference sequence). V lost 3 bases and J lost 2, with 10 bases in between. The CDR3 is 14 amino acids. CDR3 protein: CSARRQQNTGELFF. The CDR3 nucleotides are TGCAGTGCTAGGAGACAGCAAAACACCGGGGAGCTGTTTTTT.

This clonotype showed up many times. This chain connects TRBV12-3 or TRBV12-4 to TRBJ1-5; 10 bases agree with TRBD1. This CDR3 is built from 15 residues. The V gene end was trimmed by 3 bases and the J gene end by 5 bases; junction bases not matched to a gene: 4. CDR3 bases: TGTGCCAGCAGTTTTGGGACAGGGGTGCATCAGCCCCAGCATTTT. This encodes CASSFGTGVHQPQHF.